The 23 T cell receptor beta chains reported below all come from one sample, sequenced in a study of shared clonotypes between healthy human individuals. The method was immunoSEQ multiplex PCR; TCRdb's version includes in-frame clones alone and lacks a portion of them. This table holds 2 million to 3 million clones, 90% to 95% found once. The sequenced sample was naive CD4+ T cells sorted from blood. Indicated subset: CD45RA+ positively selected. These receptors originate from a man between 18 and 29 years old in good health.

In this sample, this clone turned up once. V is TRBV6-1 and J is TRBJ1-5; D is unclear. The CDR3 has 13 amino acids. Germline V gene sequence: CDR1 MNHNS, CDR2 SASEGT. Trimming took off 3 bases at V and 5 bases at J, with 8 bases between the two ends. CDR3 nucleotide sequence: TGTGCCAGCAGTGAGTTCGTTTATCAGCCCCAGCATTTT. Its translation: CASSEFVYQPQHF.

This chain uses TRBV28 with TRBJ1-5; tentative D call: TRBD1 (6 bases). With 6 bases removed from V and 4 bases from J, the gap between germline ends came to 19 bases. The CDR3 has 16 residues. CDR1 MDHEN and CDR2 SYDVKM come from the germline V gene. CDR3 sequence: CASRPNQGSKNQPQHF. In DNA form, the CDR3 reads TGTGCCAGCAGGCCCAACCAGGGGAGTAAGAATCAGCCCCAGCATTTT.

The V and J genes are TRBV21-1 and TRBJ2-7. TRBV21-1 is marked as a pseudogene. This CDR3 contains 20 residues. The CDR3 loop reads CASRPLHRTGRARLSYEQYF. Here the CDR3 DNA reads TGTGCCAGCAGACCATTACATAGAACTGGAAGGGCCCGCCTATCCTACGAGCAGTACTTC.

For the CDR3, the DNA is TGTGCCACCAGCAGAGATTTCGCAGTCTCTGGAAACACCATATATTTT. Translating it yields CATSRDFAVSGNTIYF. The J gene is TRBJ1-3, the V gene TRBV15; no reliable D call. The CDR3 runs 16 residues. Germline-derived CDR1 and CDR2 are LNHNV and YYDKDF (reference sequence). Trimming took off 0 bases at V and 0 bases at J, with 9 bases between the two ends. The variable domain in full, completed from reference TRBV15 and TRBJ1-3, reads DAMVIQNPRYQVTQFGKPVTLSCSQTLNHNVMYWYQQKSSQAPKLLFHYYDKDFNNEADTPDNFQSRRPNTSFCFLDIRSPGLGDTAMYLCATSRDFAVSGNTIYFGEGSWLTVV.

V usage is TRBV6-6 and J usage is TRBJ1-1; D is perhaps TRBD1 (6 bases). The V end was cut by 2 bases, the J end by 5 bases, with 12 bases between. The germline gives CDR1 MNHNY, CDR2 SVGAGI (reference sequence). The CDR3 length is 14 residues. In DNA, the CDR3 is TGTGCCAGCAGTTACGAGGGGGGAGGGACTGAAGCTTTCTTT. Translation: CASSYEGGGTEAFF.

V is TRBV4-1 and J is TRBJ2-7; 8 nucleotides agree with TRBD2. The germline V gene has CDR1 MGHRA and CDR2 YSYEKL. CDR3 length: 20 amino acids. With 1 base clipped from V and 0 bases from J, the junction kept 17 bases outside the gene matches. The DNA of the CDR3 is TGCGCCAGCAGCCAAGGAGGGCTCGAGGGACGGGGGGGACCCTCCTACGAGCAGTACTTC. Amino acids: CASSQGGLEGRGGPSYEQYF.

V usage is TRBV10-2 and J usage is TRBJ2-2; D ambiguous. The V end lost 8 bases, the J end lost 5 bases, and 12 bases lay between the germline ends. The CDR3 loop spans 13 amino acids. CDR1 WSHSY and CDR2 SAAADI come from the germline V gene. As DNA, the CDR3 is TGCGCCAGCGTCCGGCCGGCTACCGGGGAGCTGTTTTTT. Protein sequence: CASVRPATGELFF.

The CDR3 DNA follows: TGTGCCAGCAGCTTAATGGGGCCGGACACCGGGGAGCTGTTTTTT. This encodes CASSLMGPDTGELFF. V usage is TRBV11-3 and J usage is TRBJ2-2, with D perhaps TRBD1 (5 bases). CDR3 size: 15 residues. Looked up from germline, CDR1 is SGHNT and CDR2 is YENEEA. V lost 2 bases to trimming and J lost 3 bases, with 10 bases between them.

The CDR3, as DNA: TGTGCCAGCAGCCCCCAAATAGGACTGCTTTACGAGCAGTACTTC. Its translation: CASSPQIGLLYEQYF. The chain has TRBV11-2 and TRBJ2-7; a weak D match, TRBD2 (5 bases). CDR1 and CDR2 from the germline V gene are SGHAT and FQNNGV. The CDR3 length is 15 residues. V was shortened by 5 bases and J by 4 bases, with 18 bases between the two germline ends.

The chain recombines TRBV4-1 with TRBJ1-6, with 10 bases identical to TRBD1. The germline CDR1 and CDR2 sequences are MGHRA and YSYEKL. After removal of 7 bases from V and 2 bases from J, the junction contained 11 bases not matched to a gene. The CDR3 is made up of 18 amino acids. CDR3 amino acids: CASKETGGFIPYNSPLHF. The CDR3 nucleotides are TGCGCCAGCAAAGAGACAGGGGGCTTCATCCCCTATAATTCACCCCTCCACTTT.

Worth noting for this clone: The sample has other DNA sequences that encode this CDR3 too. The chain has TRBV7-2 and TRBJ2-1; a weak D match, TRBD1 (6 bases). Per germline, CDR1 SGHTA and CDR2 FQGNSA. V gave up 5 bases and J gave up 9 bases, with 8 bases separating them. CDR3 length equals 11 residues. The CDR3: CASSLGGEQFF. CDR3 DNA sequence: TGTGCCAGCAGCCTAGGGGGTGAGCAGTTCTTC.

The chain carries TRBV2 and TRBJ2-7; 12 bases match TRBD2. V was clipped by 5 bases and J by 2 bases; unmatched bases: 7. CDR3 size: 16 residues. Germline V gene lookup returns CDR1 SNHLY and CDR2 FYNNEI. This CDR3 reads CASSPPGLAGTYEQYF. CDR3 in DNA: TGTGCCAGCAGTCCCCCCGGACTAGCGGGGACCTACGAGCAGTACTTC.

This chain uses TRBV5-4 with TRBJ2-1; 9 bases line up with TRBD2. The length of the CDR3 is 16 residues. Germline CDR1 and CDR2: SGHNT and YYREEE (reference sequence). V lost 0 bases, J lost 6 bases, and 7 bases stayed unmatched. The CDR3 reads CASSLGGGASSNEQFF. Written as DNA, the CDR3 is TGTGCCAGCAGCTTGGGCGGGGGGGCGTCATCCAATGAGCAGTTCTTC.

The chain carries TRBV2 and TRBJ2-3; no definite D call. The length of the CDR3 is 14 residues. CDR1 and CDR2 (germline): SNHLY, FYNNEI. Trimming took 0 bases from V and 4 from J, leaving 8 bases between them. This CDR3 reads CASSEAPLADTQYF. CDR3 sequence (DNA): TGTGCCAGCAGTGAAGCGCCCCTCGCAGATACGCAGTATTTT.

V and J are TRBV6-5 and TRBJ1-1; D may be TRBD1 (5 bases). The CDR3 is 15 amino acids. Trimming removed 2 bases from V and 1 base from J, with 11 bases in between. The germline V gene encodes CDR1 MNHEY and CDR2 SVGAGI. CDR3 sequence reads: CASSYGGFENTEAFF. The DNA of the CDR3 is TGTGCCAGCAGTTACGGGGGGTTCGAGAACACTGAAGCTTTCTTT.

This clone showed up just once. The CDR3 region is CASRIRQGLGTEAFF. CDR3 coding DNA: TGTGCCAGCAGAATTAGACAGGGGCTAGGCACTGAAGCTTTCTTT. This chain connects TRBV6-5 to TRBJ1-1, with 8 bases fitting TRBD1. From germline, CDR1 is MNHEY and CDR2 SVGAGI. CDR3 size: 15 residues. Unmatched junction bases numbered 10, after V lost 6 bases and J lost 4 bases.

The chain employs TRBV5-8 and TRBJ1-6; 10 positions match TRBD1. Germline CDR1 SGHTS, CDR2 YDEGEE. CDR3 length: 16 amino acids. J lost 5 bases, V lost 3 bases, and 5 bases had no gene match. CDR3 nucleotide sequence: TGTGCCAGCAGCTCGGGGACAGGGGTCAATAATTCACCCCTCCACTTT. This codes for CASSSGTGVNNSPLHF. Looking up the rest from reference TRBV5-8 and TRBJ1-6 gives the full variable domain: EAGVTQSPTHLIKTRGQQATLRCSPISGHTSVYWYQQALGLGLQFLLWYDEGEERNRGNFPPRFSGRQFPNYSSELNVNALELEDSALYLCASSSGTGVNNSPLHFGNGTRLTVT.

V gene TRBV10-3 combines with J gene TRBJ2-2, with a tentative D call TRBD1 (6 bases). The CDR3 is 14 residues long. The V gene's germline CDR1 is ENHRY and CDR2 SYGVKD. V lost 6 bases and J lost 4, with 12 bases in between. As DNA, the CDR3 is TGTGCCATCAGAGTCAGGGACACCACCGGGGAGCTGTTTTTT. It encodes CAIRVRDTTGELFF.

This chain uses TRBV30 with TRBJ1-2; D remains unclear. Trimming cost V 2 bases and J 2 bases, with 9 bases left between them. Per germline, CDR1 GTSNPN and CDR2 SVGIG (reference sequence). CDR3 size: 13 residues. The DNA of the CDR3 is TGTGCCTGGAGTATGGCGGGGAACTATGGCTACACCTTC. Translated: CAWSMAGNYGYTF.

This rearrangement joins TRBV2 to TRBJ1-4; TRBD1 matches at 8 bases. This CDR3 has 12 amino acids. Germline V gene lookup returns CDR1 SNHLY and CDR2 FYNNEI. Losses at the gene ends were 6 bases for V and 7 bases for J; bases not matched to a gene: 1. CDR3 sequence reads: CASRDRAEKLFF. In DNA form, the CDR3 reads TGTGCCAGCAGGGACAGGGCTGAAAAACTGTTTTTT.

This chain connects TRBV5-1 to TRBJ1-4; D call uncertain. Trimming pared 4 bases from V and 5 bases from J, leaving 12 bases between. CDR1 SGHRS and CDR2 YFSETQ come from the germline V gene. CDR3 length equals 14 residues. The CDR3 DNA follows: TGCGCCAGCAGCCCCGACGGCCGGAATGAAAAACTGTTTTTT. The encoded protein is CASSPDGRNEKLFF.

The chain uses TRBV27 and TRBJ1-1, with 10 bases that match TRBD1. Germline trimming cut 6 bases from V and 0 bases from J; bases unmatched to any gene: 4. Germline V lookup: CDR1 MNHEY, CDR2 SMNVEV (reference sequence). The CDR3 consists of 15 residues. The CDR3 DNA is TGTGCCAGCAGGGACAGGGGGTTCCTGAACACTGAAGCTTTCTTT. This translates into CASRDRGFLNTEAFF.

The V gene is TRBV25-1, the J gene TRBJ1-1; no definite D call. The CDR3 has 12 amino acids. The V end was cut by 8 bases, the J end by 0 bases, with 7 bases between. Germline V CDR1 and CDR2: MGHDK, SYGVNS. The CDR3 here is CASRLLNTEAFF. In DNA form, the CDR3 reads TGTGCCAGCCGTCTCTTGAACACTGAAGCTTTCTTT. The whole variable domain, filled in from reference TRBV25-1 and TRBJ1-1, reads EADIYQTPRYLVIGTGKKITLECSQTMGHDKMYWYQQDPGMELHLIHYSYGVNSTEKGDLSSESTVSRIRTEHFPLTLESARPSHTSQYLCASRLLNTEAFFGQGTRLTVV.